The rows below give T cell receptor beta chains drawn from one sample of a study of CD8 T cells in ankylosing spondylitis. TCRdb fed the 5' RACE reads into MiXCR, producing one record per CDR3 protein. The sample has a few hundred thousand distinct CDR3 sequences; roughly a sixth are singletons. The sequenced material came from blood, either unsorted or a sorted T cell fraction (not recorded which). These receptors were collected from a male donor with ankylosing spondylitis. Both conserved end residues are part of each CDR3. A D gene is named only where the DNA matches it firmly. Clone size is shown for a subset of rows, as once, few, many or a class of expanded clone.

j_call: TRBJ2-7
v_call: TRBV2
clone_size: NA
d_call: TRBD1
cdr3_nt: TGTGCCAGCCAACAGGGGAGAGAGCAGTACTTC
cdr3_aa: CASQQGREQYF

j_call: TRBJ1-1
v_call: TRBV7-9
clone_size: NA
d_call: NA
cdr3_nt: TGTGCCAGCAGCTTATCGAGATGGGATGAAGCTTTCTTT
cdr3_aa: CASSLSRWDEAFF

j_call: TRBJ2-5
v_call: TRBV20-1
clone_size: few
d_call: NA
cdr3_nt: TGCAGTGCTCCTGGACATACGGGGGAGACCCAGTACTTC
cdr3_aa: CSAPGHTGETQYF

j_call: TRBJ2-5
v_call: TRBV5-1
clone_size: few
d_call: NA
cdr3_nt: TGCGCCAGCAGCTTGGCCGTAGGGTTGGAGGAGACCCAGTACTTC
cdr3_aa: CASSLAVGLEETQYF

j_call: TRBJ1-1
v_call: TRBV20-1
clone_size: few
d_call: NA
cdr3_nt: TGCAGTGCTAGAGATCTACGGACGAACACTGAAGCTTTCTTT
cdr3_aa: CSARDLRTNTEAFF

j_call: TRBJ1-5
v_call: TRBV10-3
clone_size: NA
d_call: TRBD1
cdr3_nt: TGTGCCATCAGGGAGGACAGGGCGCCGGGAGTACCCCAGCATTTT
cdr3_aa: CAIREDRAPGVPQHF

j_call: TRBJ2-7
v_call: TRBV20-1
clone_size: many
d_call: NA
cdr3_nt: TGCAGTGCTAGAGTGCTGGGCGAGCAGTACTTC
cdr3_aa: CSARVLGEQYF

j_call: TRBJ2-2
v_call: TRBV7-6
clone_size: NA
d_call: NA
cdr3_nt: TGTGCCAGCAGCCCCCAGGTGGGGGAGCTGTTTTTT
cdr3_aa: CASSPQVGELFF

j_call: TRBJ1-4
v_call: TRBV29-1
clone_size: many
d_call: TRBD1
cdr3_nt: TGCAGCGCACGGACAGGGACAACTAATGAAAAACTGTTTTTT
cdr3_aa: CSARTGTTNEKLFF

j_call: TRBJ2-2
v_call: TRBV7-2
clone_size: many
d_call: NA
cdr3_nt: TGTGCCAGCAGCTTACCCTCTTTACTCGGATCCTCCGGGGAGCTGTTTTTT
cdr3_aa: CASSLPSLLGSSGELFF

j_call: TRBJ1-2
v_call: TRBV7-8
clone_size: few
d_call: NA
cdr3_nt: TGTGCCAGCAGCTTGCAAAGCCCCGGGTCGGATAAATATGGCTACACCTTC
cdr3_aa: CASSLQSPGSDKYGYTF

j_call: TRBJ2-7
v_call: TRBV7-2
clone_size: NA
d_call: NA
cdr3_nt: TGTGCCAGCAGCTTAGCGGGCTACTCCTACGAGCAGTACTTC
cdr3_aa: CASSLAGYSYEQYF

j_call: TRBJ1-1
v_call: TRBV7-9
clone_size: few
d_call: TRBD1
cdr3_nt: TGTGCCAGCAGCTTCGTCTACGTCGGGACAGGGTATAATGAAGCTTTCTTT
cdr3_aa: CASSFVYVGTGYNEAFF

j_call: TRBJ2-7
v_call: TRBV20-1
clone_size: few
d_call: NA
cdr3_nt: TGCAGTGCGCCGGGACTCTCCGACGAGCAGTACTTC
cdr3_aa: CSAPGLSDEQYF

j_call: TRBJ2-1
v_call: TRBV27
clone_size: NA
d_call: NA
cdr3_nt: TGTGCCAGCAGTAAAAGACTCCCGCGAGGCGACGAGCAGTTCTTC
cdr3_aa: CASSKRLPRGDEQFF

j_call: TRBJ2-1
v_call: TRBV20-1
clone_size: many
d_call: TRBD2
cdr3_nt: TGCAGTGCCATCCTAGCGGGAGCGGGATCCAATGAGCAGTTCTTC
cdr3_aa: CSAILAGAGSNEQFF